Shown below are 19 T cell receptor beta chains from a single sample sequenced in a study of control samples from healthy donors and cancer patients. Here immunoSEQ multiplex PCR was the method, and the copy in TCRdb shows in-frame clones only, minus some. This sample has 95,000 to 130,000 clones, with 85% to 95% found just once. What was sequenced was blood. The receptors derive from a man aged 25 to 40 in good health.

V usage is TRBV7-2 and J usage is TRBJ1-1; no definite D call. V lost 3 bases to trimming and J lost 1 base, with 9 bases between them. This CDR3 comprises 14 residues. Per the germline V gene, CDR1 is SGHTA and CDR2 is FQGNSA. CDR3 nucleotides: TGTGCCAGCAGCTTCGGACGAAAGAACACTGAAGCTTTCTTT. Its translation: CASSFGRKNTEAFF.

The chain carries TRBV6-5 and TRBJ1-1; 8 bases are shared with TRBD1. The V gene's germline CDR1 is MNHEY and CDR2 SVGAGI. This CDR3 region has 14 residues. Trimming cost V 7 bases and J 5 bases; bases outside gene matches: 9. The CDR3 nucleotides read TGTGCCAGCATACAAGACAGGGGTGGGACTGAAGCTTTCTTT. Its protein is CASIQDRGGTEAFF.

This chain connects TRBV7-6 to TRBJ2-2; D is unresolved. This CDR3 comprises 17 residues. CDR1 is SGHVS, CDR2 FNYEAQ, per germline. Trimming shortened V by 2 bases and J by 0 bases, and 13 bases separated the two germline ends. For the CDR3, the DNA is TGTGCCAGCAGCTTAATTGTGGGCACCGCGAACACCGGGGAGCTGTTTTTT. This encodes CASSLIVGTANTGELFF.

The sample holds a few counts of this clone. The chain uses TRBV25-1 and TRBJ2-1; D possibly uses TRBD1 or TRBD2 (7 bases each). V dropped 5 bases and J dropped 3 bases, with 20 bases sitting between them. The CDR3 spans 17 residues. From germline, CDR1 is MGHDK and CDR2 SYGVNS. This chain's CDR3 is CASSPSRGGGIYNEQFF. As DNA, the CDR3 is TGTGCCAGCAGTCCCTCAAGGGGAGGGGGCATCTACAATGAGCAGTTCTTC.

V and J are TRBV7-2 and TRBJ2-2; D remains unclear. The germline V gene has CDR1 SGHTA and CDR2 FQGNSA. CDR3 length: 14 amino acids. V was shortened by 0 bases and J by 1 base, with 3 bases between the two germline ends. DNA of the CDR3: TGTGCCAGCAGCTTAGCTCTGAACACCGGGGAGCTGTTTTTT. It yields the protein CASSLALNTGELFF.

The chain joins TRBV28 to TRBJ1-1; no firm D call. V was cut by 6 bases and J by 0 bases, with 14 bases left in between. Germline V CDR1 and CDR2: MDHEN, SYDVKM. This CDR3 comprises 15 residues. CDR3 nucleotide sequence: TGTGCCAGCAGAGGTACCAGCCTAATGAACACTGAAGCTTTCTTT. Translating it yields CASRGTSLMNTEAFF.

This clone was recorded only once. The chain links TRBV6-1 to TRBJ1-3; tentatively, D is TRBD1 (5 bases). This CDR3 is 14 amino acids long. The V end was cut by 4 bases, the J end by 1 base, with 8 bases between. The germline gives CDR1 MNHNS, CDR2 SASEGT. The CDR3 sequence: CASSVQGSGNTIYF. Here the CDR3 DNA reads TGTGCCAGCAGTGTCCAGGGTTCTGGAAACACCATATATTTT.

This chain connects TRBV19 to TRBJ1-1; the D is unclear. The CDR3 runs 12 residues. Germline loops: CDR1 LNHDA, CDR2 SQIVND (reference sequence). Trimming took off 5 bases at V and 4 bases at J, with 8 bases between the two ends. CDR3 residues: CASSRAGTEAFF. For the CDR3, the DNA is TGTGCCAGTAGTCGAGCGGGCACTGAAGCTTTCTTT.

This chain uses TRBV28 with TRBJ2-2; no clear D. Trimming took off 2 bases at V and 1 base at J, with 5 bases between the two ends. The CDR3 runs 14 residues. Germline values: CDR1 MDHEN, CDR2 SYDVKM. The CDR3 reads CASSLGENTGELFF. The CDR3 bases are TGTGCCAGCAGTTTAGGGGAGAACACCGGGGAGCTGTTTTTT. Variable domain in full (rest from reference TRBV28 and TRBJ2-2): DVKVTQSSRYLVKRTGEKVFLECVQDMDHENMFWYRQDPGLGLRLIYFSYDVKMKEKGDIPEGYSVSREKKERFSLILESASTNQTSMYLCASSLGENTGELFFGEGSRLTVL.

The rearrangement uses TRBV5-1 and TRBJ2-3, with D unresolved. The V and J ends lost 0 bases and 4 bases respectively, with 12 bases between them. This CDR3 comprises 15 residues. Germline V gives CDR1 SGHRS, CDR2 YFSETQ. CDR3 nucleotide sequence: TGCGCCAGCAGCTTGGAAGGCAGAAAAGCAGATACGCAGTATTTT. Encoded protein: CASSLEGRKADTQYF.

This clone was observed once. The chain combines TRBV5-4 with TRBJ2-7; no clear D gene. This CDR3 is 15 amino acids long. V was shortened by 4 bases and J by 3 bases, with 17 bases between the two germline ends. CDR1 SGHNT and CDR2 YYREEE come from the germline V gene (reference sequence). Here the CDR3 DNA reads TGTGCCAGCAGCCCCGATCCCCGGAAGGGCTACGAGCAGTACTTC. It translates to CASSPDPRKGYEQYF. Supplemented by reference TRBV5-4 and TRBJ2-7, the full variable domain reads ETGVTQSPTHLIKTRGQQVTLRCSSQSGHNTVSWYQQALGQGPQFIFQYYREEENGRGNFPPRFSGLQFPNYSSELNVNALELDDSALYLCASSPDPRKGYEQYFGPGTRLTVT.

This chain joins TRBV11-2 and TRBJ1-6; 7 positions agree with TRBD1. The germline V gene has CDR1 SGHAT and CDR2 FQNNGV. This CDR3 is built from 13 residues. The ends lost 7 bases at V and 8 bases at J; junction bases unmatched: 5. In nucleotides, the CDR3 is TGTGCCAGCAAGTCAGGGGGAGATTCACCCCTCCACTTT. As protein: CASKSGGDSPLHF.

The rearrangement links TRBV9 to TRBJ1-1; possibly TRBD1 for D (5 bases). The V end was cut by 1 base, the J end by 4 bases, with 8 bases between. This CDR3 spans 13 amino acids. Germline values: CDR1 SGDLS, CDR2 YYNGEE. The DNA of the CDR3 is TGTGCCAGCAGCGTATCAGGGCGCACTGAAGCTTTCTTT. Its protein is CASSVSGRTEAFF.

The rearrangement links TRBV29-1 to TRBJ2-5; 8 nucleotides align to TRBD2. Germline V gene sequence: CDR1 SQVTM, CDR2 ANQGSEA. V trimming: 4 bases; J trimming: 4 bases; junction bases outside the gene matches: 2. The CDR3 covers 12 residues. CDR3 residues: CSVVTSGETQYF. CDR3 DNA: TGCAGCGTTGTTACTAGCGGAGAGACCCAGTACTTC.

This clone has only one observation. V usage is TRBV5-1 and J usage is TRBJ1-3, with 7 nucleotides matching TRBD1. This CDR3 has 15 residues. CDR1 SGHRS and CDR2 YFSETQ come from the germline V gene. The V segment lost 3 bases and the J segment 4 bases; nucleotides outside the gene matches: 7. Here the CDR3 reads CASSSGQLKGNTIYF. CDR3 nucleotides: TGCGCCAGCAGCTCGGGACAGCTTAAGGGAAACACCATATATTTT.

The CDR3 is CASSLLRGNNEQYF. The DNA for the CDR3 is TGTGCCAGCAGTCTTCTAAGAGGGAACAACGAGCAGTACTTC. This chain links TRBV28 with TRBJ2-7; a possible D gene is TRBD2 (5 bases). CDR3 length: 14 residues. The V gene lost 5 bases and the J gene lost 5 bases, with 16 bases spanning the gap. Germline CDR1 and CDR2: MDHEN and SYDVKM.

The gene calls are TRBV5-6 and TRBJ2-5; possible D gene TRBD1, 7 bases. With 5 bases removed from V and 1 base from J, the gap between germline ends came to 12 bases. There are 14 residues in the CDR3. Germline V gives CDR1 SGHDT, CDR2 YYEEEE. CDR3 DNA: TGTGCCAGCAGATGGAGGGGGCCCCAAGAGACCCAGTACTTC. Translating gives CASRWRGPQETQYF.

The chain's CDR3 is CASSPLVGTGNTIYF. The DNA for the CDR3 is TGTGCCAGCAGCCCCCTAGTAGGGACTGGAAACACCATATATTTT. The genes are TRBV9 and TRBJ1-3; D uncertain. Trimming took off 4 bases at V and 2 bases at J, with 13 bases between the two ends. This CDR3 has 15 amino acids. Germline assignment: CDR1 SGDLS and CDR2 YYNGEE. Full variable domain (rest looked up from reference TRBV9 and TRBJ1-3): DSGVTQTPKHLITATGQRVTLRCSPRSGDLSVYWYQQSLDQGLQFLIQYYNGEERAKGNILERFSAQQFPDLHSELNLSSLELGDSALYFCASSPLVGTGNTIYFGEGSWLTVV.

V is TRBV6-1 and J is TRBJ1-6, with D perhaps TRBD1 (5 bases). Trimming cost V 2 bases and J 11 bases, with 13 bases left between them. CDR3 size: 14 residues. Looked up from germline, CDR1 is MNHNS and CDR2 is SASEGT. The CDR3 loop is CASSEWIEGTPLHF. The CDR3 nucleotides are TGTGCCAGCAGTGAATGGATAGAGGGGACACCCCTCCACTTT.